This T cell receptor beta chain was profiled in a study of patients and donors after allogeneic stem cell transplantation. From the RT-PCR reads, TCRdb called clonotypes with MiXCR, one entry per CDR3 protein. The data hold roughly 2,000 distinct CDR3 sequences, with about 4.7% observed a single time. The V end was cut by 5 bases, the J end by 6 bases, with 13 bases between. The CDR3 runs 12 residues. Germline assignment: CDR1 DFQATT and CDR2 SNEGSKA (reference sequence). By sample fraction, this clonotype is large. The receptor was isolated from a human donor who was either an allogeneic HSCT recipient or a stem cell or donor lymphocyte infusion donor (not recorded which). It is not recorded whose cells these are; they may come from a transplant donor. The chain recombines TRBV20-1 with TRBJ1-1; D is possibly TRBD1 (5 bases). What was sequenced was blood, either unsorted or a sorted T cell fraction (not recorded which). CDR3 region: CSASGIIAEAFF. As DNA, the CDR3 is TGCAGTGCTTCAGGGATTATCGCTGAAGCTTTCTTT.